One and the same sample provided the 3 T cell receptor beta chains below, sequenced in a study of early T cells in non-severe SARS-CoV-2 infection. TCRdb re-derived calls from the 5' RACE reads in MiXCR, one entry per CDR3 protein. The repertoire holds 70,000 to 95,000 distinct CDR3 sequences, with roughly 14% as singletons. Sequencing used whole blood. These receptors originate from an adult who was a healthcare worker with PCR-confirmed SARS-CoV-2 infection or an uninfected control (not recorded which).

On this clonotype: A much more abundant neighbour one base away suggests this may be a read error. The V call is TRBV18, the J call TRBJ2-3; 10 bases map to TRBD2. With 6 bases clipped from V and 3 bases from J, the junction kept 6 bases outside the gene matches. Germline V gene sequence: CDR1 KGHSH, CDR2 LQKENI. This CDR3 has 15 residues. CDR3 loop: CASSPGTSVTDTQYF. The CDR3 bases are TGTGCCAGCTCTCCCGGGACTAGCGTAACAGATACGCAGTATTTT.

The chain employs TRBV5-1 and TRBJ1-1; 8 bases line up with TRBD1. V gave up 3 bases and J gave up 8 bases; unmatched junction bases: 6. The germline V gene encodes CDR1 SGHRS and CDR2 YFSETQ. The length of the CDR3 is 13 residues. CDR3 coding DNA: TGCGCCAGCAGCTGGACAGGGTCGGCCGAAGCTTTCTTT. Its translation is CASSWTGSAEAFF.

The chain carries TRBV3-1 and TRBJ2-5; D perhaps matches TRBD1 (5 bases). V was clipped by 6 bases and J by 7 bases, with 15 bases between them. CDR3 length: 13 residues. Germline assignment: CDR1 LGHDT and CDR2 YNNKEL (reference sequence). The CDR3 coding sequence is TGTGCCAGCAGGGACAACTTCCTTGGGACCCAGTACTTC. It translates to CASRDNFLGTQYF.